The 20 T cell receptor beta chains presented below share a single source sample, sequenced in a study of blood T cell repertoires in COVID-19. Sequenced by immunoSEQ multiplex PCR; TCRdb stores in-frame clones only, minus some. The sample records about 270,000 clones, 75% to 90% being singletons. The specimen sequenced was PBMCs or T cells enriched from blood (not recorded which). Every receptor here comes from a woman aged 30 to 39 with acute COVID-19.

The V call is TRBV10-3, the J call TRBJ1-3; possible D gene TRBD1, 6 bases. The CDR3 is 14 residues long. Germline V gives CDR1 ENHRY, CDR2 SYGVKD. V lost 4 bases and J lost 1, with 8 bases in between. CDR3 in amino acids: CAISADRSGNTIYF. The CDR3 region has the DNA TGTGCCATCAGTGCGGACAGATCTGGAAACACCATATATTTT.

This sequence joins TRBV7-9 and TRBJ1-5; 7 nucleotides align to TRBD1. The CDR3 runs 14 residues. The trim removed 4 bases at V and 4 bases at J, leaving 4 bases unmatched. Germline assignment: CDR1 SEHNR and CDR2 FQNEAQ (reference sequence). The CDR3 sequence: CASSSGTENQPQHF. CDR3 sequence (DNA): TGTGCCAGCAGCTCCGGGACAGAGAATCAGCCCCAGCATTTT.

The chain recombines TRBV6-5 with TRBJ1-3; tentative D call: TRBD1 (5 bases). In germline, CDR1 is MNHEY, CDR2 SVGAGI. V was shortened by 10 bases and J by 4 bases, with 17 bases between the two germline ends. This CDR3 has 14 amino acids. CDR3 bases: TGTGCCACAACGGGACTCAGCCCCGGAAACACCATATATTTT. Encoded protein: CATTGLSPGNTIYF.

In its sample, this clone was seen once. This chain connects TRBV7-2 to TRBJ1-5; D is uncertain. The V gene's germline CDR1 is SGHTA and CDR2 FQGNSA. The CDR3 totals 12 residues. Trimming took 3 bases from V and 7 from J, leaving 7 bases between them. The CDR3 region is CASSFWSQPQHF. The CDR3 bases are TGTGCCAGCAGCTTTTGGAGCCAGCCCCAGCATTTT. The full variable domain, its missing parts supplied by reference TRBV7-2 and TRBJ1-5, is GAGVSQSPSNKVTEKGKDVELRCDPISGHTALYWYRQSLGQGLEFLIYFQGNSAPDKSGLPSDRFSAERTGGSVSTLTIQRTQQEDSAVYLCASSFWSQPQHFGDGTRLSIL.

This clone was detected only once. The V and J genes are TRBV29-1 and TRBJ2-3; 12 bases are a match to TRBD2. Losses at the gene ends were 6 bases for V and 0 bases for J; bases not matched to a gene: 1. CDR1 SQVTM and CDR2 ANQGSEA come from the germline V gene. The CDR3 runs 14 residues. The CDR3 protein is CSVGLAGSTDTQYF. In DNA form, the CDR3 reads TGCAGCGTCGGACTAGCGGGGAGCACAGATACGCAGTATTTT.

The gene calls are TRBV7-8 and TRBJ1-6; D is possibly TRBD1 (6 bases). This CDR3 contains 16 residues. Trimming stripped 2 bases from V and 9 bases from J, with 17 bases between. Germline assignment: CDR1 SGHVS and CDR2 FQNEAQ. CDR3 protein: CASSLRDTGKFSPLHF. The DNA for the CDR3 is TGTGCCAGCAGCTTAAGGGACACCGGAAAATTTTCACCCCTCCACTTT.

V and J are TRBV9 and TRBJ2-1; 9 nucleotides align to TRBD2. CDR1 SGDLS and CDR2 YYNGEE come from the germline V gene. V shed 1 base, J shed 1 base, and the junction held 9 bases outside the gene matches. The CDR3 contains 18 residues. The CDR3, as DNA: TGTGCCAGCAGCGTAAGGGCGATAGCGGGAGCATCCTACAATGAGCAGTTCTTC. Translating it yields CASSVRAIAGASYNEQFF.

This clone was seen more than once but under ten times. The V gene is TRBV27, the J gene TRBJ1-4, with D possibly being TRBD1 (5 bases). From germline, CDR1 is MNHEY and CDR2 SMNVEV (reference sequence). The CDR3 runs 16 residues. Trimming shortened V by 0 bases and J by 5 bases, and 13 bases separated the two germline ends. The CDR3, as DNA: TGTGCCAGCAGTTTATCGAGCGGGACTTGGAATGAAAAACTGTTTTTT. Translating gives CASSLSSGTWNEKLFF.

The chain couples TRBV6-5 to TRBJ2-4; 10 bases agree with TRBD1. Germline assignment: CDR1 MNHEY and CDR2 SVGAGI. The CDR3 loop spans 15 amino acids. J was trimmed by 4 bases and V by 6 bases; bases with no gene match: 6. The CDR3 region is CASSTRQGAKNIQYF. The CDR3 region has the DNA TGTGCCAGCAGCACCCGACAGGGGGCAAAAAACATTCAGTACTTC.

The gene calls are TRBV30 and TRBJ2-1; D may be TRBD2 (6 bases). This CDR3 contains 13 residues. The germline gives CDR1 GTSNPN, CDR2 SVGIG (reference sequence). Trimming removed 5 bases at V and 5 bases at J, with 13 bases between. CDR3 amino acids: CAWAPGTHNEQFF. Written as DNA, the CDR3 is TGTGCCTGGGCCCCCGGGACTCACAATGAGCAGTTCTTC.

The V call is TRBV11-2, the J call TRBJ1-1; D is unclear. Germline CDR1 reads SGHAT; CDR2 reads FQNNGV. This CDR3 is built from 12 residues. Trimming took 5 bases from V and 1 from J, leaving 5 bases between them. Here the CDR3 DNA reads TGTGCCAGCAGCGAGAGGAACACTGAAGCTTTCTTT. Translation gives CASSERNTEAFF.

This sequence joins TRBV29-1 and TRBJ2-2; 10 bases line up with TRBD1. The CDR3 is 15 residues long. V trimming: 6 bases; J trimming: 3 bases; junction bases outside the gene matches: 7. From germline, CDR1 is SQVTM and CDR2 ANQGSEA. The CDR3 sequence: CSVRGQGSDTGELFF. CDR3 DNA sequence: TGCAGCGTCCGGGGACAGGGGTCGGACACCGGGGAGCTGTTTTTT.

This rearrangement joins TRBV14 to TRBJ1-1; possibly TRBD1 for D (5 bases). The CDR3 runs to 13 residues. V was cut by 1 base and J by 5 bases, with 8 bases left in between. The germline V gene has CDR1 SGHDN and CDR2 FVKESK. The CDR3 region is CASSQAGRTEAFF. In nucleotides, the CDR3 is TGTGCCAGCAGCCAAGCAGGGAGGACTGAAGCTTTCTTT.

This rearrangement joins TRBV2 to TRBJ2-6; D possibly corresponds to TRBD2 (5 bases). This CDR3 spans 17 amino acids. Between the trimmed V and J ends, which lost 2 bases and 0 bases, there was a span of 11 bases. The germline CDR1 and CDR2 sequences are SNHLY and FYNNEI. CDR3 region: CASSETPGSSGANVLTF. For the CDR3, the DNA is TGTGCCAGCAGTGAAACGCCGGGAAGCTCTGGGGCCAACGTCCTGACTTTC.

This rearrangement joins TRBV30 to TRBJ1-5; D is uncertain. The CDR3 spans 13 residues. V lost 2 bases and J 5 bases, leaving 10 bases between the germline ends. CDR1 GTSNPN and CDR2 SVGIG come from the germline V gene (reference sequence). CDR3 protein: CAWSMGRDQPQHF. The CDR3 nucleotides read TGTGCCTGGAGTATGGGGAGAGATCAGCCCCAGCATTTT.

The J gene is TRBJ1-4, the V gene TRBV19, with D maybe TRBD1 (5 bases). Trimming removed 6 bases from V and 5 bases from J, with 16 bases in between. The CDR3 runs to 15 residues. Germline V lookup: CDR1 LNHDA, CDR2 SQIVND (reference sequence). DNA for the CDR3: TGTGCCAGTAGCGATACCGGGACTGGGAATGAAAAACTGTTTTTT. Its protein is CASSDTGTGNEKLFF. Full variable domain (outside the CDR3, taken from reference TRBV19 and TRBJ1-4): DGGITQSPKYLFRKEGQNVTLSCEQNLNHDAMYWYRQDPGQGLRLIYYSQIVNDFQKGDIAEGYSVSREKKESFPLTVTSAQKNPTAFYLCASSDTGTGNEKLFFGSGTQLSVL.

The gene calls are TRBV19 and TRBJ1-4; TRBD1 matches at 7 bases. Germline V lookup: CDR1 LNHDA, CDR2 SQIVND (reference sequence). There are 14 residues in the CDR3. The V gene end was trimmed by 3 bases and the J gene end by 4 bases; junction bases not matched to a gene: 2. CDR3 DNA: TGTGCCAGTAGTATGGGACAGAGTAATGAAAAACTGTTTTTT. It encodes CASSMGQSNEKLFF.

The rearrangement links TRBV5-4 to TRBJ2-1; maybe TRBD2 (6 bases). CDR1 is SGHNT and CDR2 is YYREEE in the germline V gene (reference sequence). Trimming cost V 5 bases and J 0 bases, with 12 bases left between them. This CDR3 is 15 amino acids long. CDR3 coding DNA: TGTGCCAGCAGAAAAGCGGGCAGCTCCTACAATGAGCAGTTCTTC. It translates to CASRKAGSSYNEQFF.

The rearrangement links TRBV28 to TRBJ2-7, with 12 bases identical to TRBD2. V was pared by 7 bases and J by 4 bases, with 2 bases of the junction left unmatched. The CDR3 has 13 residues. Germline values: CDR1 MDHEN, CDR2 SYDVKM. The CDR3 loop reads CASMTSGSYEQYF. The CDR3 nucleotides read TGTGCCAGCATGACTAGCGGGAGTTACGAGCAGTACTTC. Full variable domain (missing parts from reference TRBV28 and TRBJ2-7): DVKVTQSSRYLVKRTGEKVFLECVQDMDHENMFWYRQDPGLGLRLIYFSYDVKMKEKGDIPEGYSVSREKKERFSLILESASTNQTSMYLCASMTSGSYEQYFGPGTRLTVT.

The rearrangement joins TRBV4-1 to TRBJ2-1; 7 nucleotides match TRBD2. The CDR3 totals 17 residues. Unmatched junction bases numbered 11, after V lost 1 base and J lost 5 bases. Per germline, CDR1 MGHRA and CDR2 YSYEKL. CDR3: CASSQGEGPRQDNEQFF. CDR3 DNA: TGCGCCAGCAGCCAAGGGGAGGGGCCCAGGCAGGACAATGAGCAGTTCTTC.